The clone carrying this T cell receptor (beta chain) was observed once. Its antigen is unknown. Trimming cost V 5 bases and J 1 base, with 11 bases left between them. This CDR3 spans 14 amino acids. CDR1 is PRHDT, CDR2 FYEKMQ, per germline (reference sequence). The data are from a study of radiotherapy plus CTLA-4 blockade in lung cancer. Study findings and constraints: Expansion of tumor-derived TCR clones was observed in blood after radiotherapy plus ipilimumab.

TCRdb's table, derived via immunoSEQ multiplex PCR, lists solely in-frame clones and lacks some. The top ten clones hold 0.84% of a sample with about 100,000 clones, about four fifths of them seen once. The specimen was peripheral blood, collected from a patient treated with radiotherapy plus ipilimumab. The rearrangement uses TRBV13 and TRBJ2-5; D might be TRBD1 (5 bases). The clonotype comes from a human donor with non-small cell lung cancer who had stable disease on radiotherapy plus ipilimumab. The CDR3 sequence: CASSTQAAQETQYF. In DNA, the CDR3 is TGTGCCAGCAGCACACAGGCGGCCCAAGAGACCCAGTACTTC.